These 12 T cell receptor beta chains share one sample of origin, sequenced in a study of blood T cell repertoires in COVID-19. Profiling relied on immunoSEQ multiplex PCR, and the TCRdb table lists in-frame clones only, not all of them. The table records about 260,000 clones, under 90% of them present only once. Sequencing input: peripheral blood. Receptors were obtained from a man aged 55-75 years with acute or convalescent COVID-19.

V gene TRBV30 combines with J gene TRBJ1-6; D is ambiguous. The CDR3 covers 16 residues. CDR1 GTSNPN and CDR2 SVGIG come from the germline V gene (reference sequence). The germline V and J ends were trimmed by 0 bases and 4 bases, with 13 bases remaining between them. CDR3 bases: TGTGCCTGGAGTGTACGCGGCGTCGGATATAATTCACCCCTCCACTTT. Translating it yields CAWSVRGVGYNSPLHF.

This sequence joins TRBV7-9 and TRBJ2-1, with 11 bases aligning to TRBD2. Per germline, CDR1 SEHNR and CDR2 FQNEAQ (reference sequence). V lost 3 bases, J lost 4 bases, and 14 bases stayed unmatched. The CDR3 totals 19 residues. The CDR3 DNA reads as TGTGCCAGCAGCTTTAGTCCCATTCGACTAGCGGGACGTTACAATGAGCAGTTCTTC. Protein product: CASSFSPIRLAGRYNEQFF.

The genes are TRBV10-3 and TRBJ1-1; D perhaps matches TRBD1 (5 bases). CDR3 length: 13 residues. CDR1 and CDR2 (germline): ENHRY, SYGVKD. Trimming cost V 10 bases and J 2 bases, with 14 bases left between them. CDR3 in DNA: TGTGCCACCTGGGGCAGGGAAAACACTGAAGCTTTCTTT. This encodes CATWGRENTEAFF.

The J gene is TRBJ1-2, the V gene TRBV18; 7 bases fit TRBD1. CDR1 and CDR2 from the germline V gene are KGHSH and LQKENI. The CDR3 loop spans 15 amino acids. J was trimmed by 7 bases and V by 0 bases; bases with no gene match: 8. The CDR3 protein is CASSPPDRDGSGYTF. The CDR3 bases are TGTGCCAGCTCACCACCCGACAGGGATGGGAGTGGCTACACCTTC. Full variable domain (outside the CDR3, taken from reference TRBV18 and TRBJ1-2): NAGVMQNPRHLVRRRGQEARLRCSPMKGHSHVYWYRQLPEEGLKFMVYLQKENIIDESGMPKERFSAEFPKEGPSILRIQQVVRGDSAAYFCASSPPDRDGSGYTFGSGTRLTVV.

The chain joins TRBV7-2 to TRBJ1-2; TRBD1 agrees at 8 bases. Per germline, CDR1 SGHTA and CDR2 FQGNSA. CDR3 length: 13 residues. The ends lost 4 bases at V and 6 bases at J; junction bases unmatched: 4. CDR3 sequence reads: CASSSGQGDGYTF. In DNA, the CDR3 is TGTGCCAGCAGCTCAGGACAGGGTGATGGCTACACCTTC.

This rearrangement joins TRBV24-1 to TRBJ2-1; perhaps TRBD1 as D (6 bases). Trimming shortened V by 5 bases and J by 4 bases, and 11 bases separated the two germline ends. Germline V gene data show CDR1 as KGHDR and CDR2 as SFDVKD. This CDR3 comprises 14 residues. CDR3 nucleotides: TGTGCCACCAGTGCGGCAGGGGCGTACAATGAGCAGTTCTTC. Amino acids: CATSAAGAYNEQFF.

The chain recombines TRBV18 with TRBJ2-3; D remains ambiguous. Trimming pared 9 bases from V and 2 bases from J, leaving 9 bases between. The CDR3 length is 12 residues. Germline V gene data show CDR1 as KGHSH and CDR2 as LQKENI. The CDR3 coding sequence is TGTGCCAGTGCGCCCGTCACAGATACGCAGTATTTT. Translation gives CASAPVTDTQYF.

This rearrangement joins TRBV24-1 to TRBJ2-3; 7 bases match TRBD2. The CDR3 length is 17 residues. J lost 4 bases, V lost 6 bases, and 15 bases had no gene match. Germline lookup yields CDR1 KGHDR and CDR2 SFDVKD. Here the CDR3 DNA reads TGTGCCACCAGTTCCCCGTCCGGACTAGGAGGCGCAGATACGCAGTATTTT. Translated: CATSSPSGLGGADTQYF.

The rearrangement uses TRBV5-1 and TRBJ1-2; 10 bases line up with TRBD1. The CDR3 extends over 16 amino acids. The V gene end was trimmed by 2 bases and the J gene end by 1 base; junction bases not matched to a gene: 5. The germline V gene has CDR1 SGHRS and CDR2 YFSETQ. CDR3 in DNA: TGCGCCAGCAGCTTCGGGACAGGGGAAGTTAACTATGGCTACACCTTC. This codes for CASSFGTGEVNYGYTF.

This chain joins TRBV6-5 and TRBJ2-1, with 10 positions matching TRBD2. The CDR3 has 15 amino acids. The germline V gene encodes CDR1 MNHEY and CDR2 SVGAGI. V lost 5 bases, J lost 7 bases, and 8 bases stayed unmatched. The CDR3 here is CASSSGGARLNEQFF. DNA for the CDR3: TGTGCCAGCAGTAGCGGGGGGGCCCGCCTTAATGAGCAGTTCTTC.

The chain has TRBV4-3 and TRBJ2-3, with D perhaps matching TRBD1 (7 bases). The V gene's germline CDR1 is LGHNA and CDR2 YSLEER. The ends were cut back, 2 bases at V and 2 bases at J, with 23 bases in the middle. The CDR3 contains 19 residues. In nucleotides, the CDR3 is TGCGCCAGCAGCCAATGGTCAGGGGGGAAACCCGAGCCCACAGATACGCAGTATTTT. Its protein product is CASSQWSGGKPEPTDTQYF.

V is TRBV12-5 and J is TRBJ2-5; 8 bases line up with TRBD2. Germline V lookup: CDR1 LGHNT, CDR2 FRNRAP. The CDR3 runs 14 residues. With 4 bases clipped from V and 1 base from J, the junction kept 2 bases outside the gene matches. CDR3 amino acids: CASGSGGAQETQYF. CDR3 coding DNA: TGTGCTAGTGGTTCCGGGGGGGCCCAAGAGACCCAGTACTTC.